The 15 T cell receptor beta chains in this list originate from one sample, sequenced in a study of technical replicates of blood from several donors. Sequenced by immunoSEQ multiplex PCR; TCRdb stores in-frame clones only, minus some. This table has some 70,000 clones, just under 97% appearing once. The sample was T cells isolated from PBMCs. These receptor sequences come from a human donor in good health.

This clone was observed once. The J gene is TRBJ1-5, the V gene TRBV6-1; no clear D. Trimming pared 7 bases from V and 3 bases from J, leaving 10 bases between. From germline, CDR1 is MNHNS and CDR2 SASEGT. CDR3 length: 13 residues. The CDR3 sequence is CASKYSSNQPQHF. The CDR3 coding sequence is TGTGCCAGCAAATACAGCTCCAATCAGCCCCAGCATTTT.

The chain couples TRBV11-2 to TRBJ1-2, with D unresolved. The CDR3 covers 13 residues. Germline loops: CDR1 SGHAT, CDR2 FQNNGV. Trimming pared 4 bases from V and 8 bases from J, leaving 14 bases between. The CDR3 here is CASSSYVAGGYTF. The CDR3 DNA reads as TGTGCCAGCAGCTCGTACGTCGCGGGGGGCTACACCTTC. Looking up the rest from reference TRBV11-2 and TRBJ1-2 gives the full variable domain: EAGVAQSPRYKIIEKRQSVAFWCNPISGHATLYWYQQILGQGPKLLIQFQNNGVVDDSQLPKDRFSAERLKGVDSTLKIQPAKLEDSAVYLCASSSYVAGGYTFGSGTRLTVV.

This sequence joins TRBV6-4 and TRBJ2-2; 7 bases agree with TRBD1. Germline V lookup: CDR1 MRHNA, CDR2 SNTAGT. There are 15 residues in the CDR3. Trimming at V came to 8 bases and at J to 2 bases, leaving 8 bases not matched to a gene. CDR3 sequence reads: CASGAGTDNTGELFF. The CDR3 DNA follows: TGTGCCAGCGGCGCAGGGACAGACAACACCGGGGAGCTGTTTTTT.

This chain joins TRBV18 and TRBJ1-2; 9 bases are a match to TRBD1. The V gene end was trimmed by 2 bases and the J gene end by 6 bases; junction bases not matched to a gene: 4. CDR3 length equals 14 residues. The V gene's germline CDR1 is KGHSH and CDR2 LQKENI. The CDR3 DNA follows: TGTGCCAGCTCACCAGGGACAGGGTTGGATGGCTACACCTTC. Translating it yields CASSPGTGLDGYTF. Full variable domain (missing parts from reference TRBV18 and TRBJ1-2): NAGVMQNPRHLVRRRGQEARLRCSPMKGHSHVYWYRQLPEEGLKFMVYLQKENIIDESGMPKERFSAEFPKEGPSILRIQQVVRGDSAAYFCASSPGTGLDGYTFGSGTRLTVV.

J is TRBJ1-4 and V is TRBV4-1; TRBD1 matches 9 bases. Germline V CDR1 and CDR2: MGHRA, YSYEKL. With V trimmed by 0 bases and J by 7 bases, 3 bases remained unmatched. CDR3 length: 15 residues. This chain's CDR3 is CASSQDVTGGEKLFF. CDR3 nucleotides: TGCGCCAGCAGCCAAGATGTGACAGGGGGTGAAAAACTGTTTTTT.

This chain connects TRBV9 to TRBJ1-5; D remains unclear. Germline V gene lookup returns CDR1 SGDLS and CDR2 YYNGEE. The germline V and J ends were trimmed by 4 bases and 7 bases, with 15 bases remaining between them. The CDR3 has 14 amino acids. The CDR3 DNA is TGTGCCAGCAGCTACGGGGATGGGAACCAGCCCCAGCATTTT. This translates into CASSYGDGNQPQHF.

CDR3 region: CASSQVSRGQRTDTQYF. As DNA, the CDR3 is TGTGCCAGCAGCCAAGTCAGCAGGGGGCAACGGACAGATACGCAGTATTTT. J is TRBJ2-3 and V is TRBV14, with 8 bases matching TRBD1. Germline V gene sequence: CDR1 SGHDN, CDR2 FVKESK. The CDR3 has 17 amino acids. Trimming removed 1 base from V and 3 bases from J; junction bases left unmatched: 9.

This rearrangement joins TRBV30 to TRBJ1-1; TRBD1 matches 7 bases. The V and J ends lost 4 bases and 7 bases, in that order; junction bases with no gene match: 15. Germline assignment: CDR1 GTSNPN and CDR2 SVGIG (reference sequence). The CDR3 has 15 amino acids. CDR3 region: CAWMRQGGFNFEAFF. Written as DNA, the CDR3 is TGTGCCTGGATGCGGCAGGGGGGTTTTAATTTTGAAGCTTTCTTT.

The CDR3: CSVGLAGVETQYF. For the CDR3, the DNA is TGCAGCGTTGGACTAGCGGGGGTAGAGACCCAGTACTTC. The V gene is TRBV29-1, the J gene TRBJ2-5, with TRBD2 matching over 12 bases. Germline-derived CDR1 and CDR2 are SQVTM and ANQGSEA. V trimming: 4 bases; J trimming: 4 bases; junction bases outside the gene matches: 1. This CDR3 comprises 13 residues.

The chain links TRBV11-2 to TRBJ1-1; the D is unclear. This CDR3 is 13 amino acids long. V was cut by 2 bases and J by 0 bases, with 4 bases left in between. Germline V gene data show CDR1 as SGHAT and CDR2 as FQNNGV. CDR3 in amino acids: CASSLSVNTEAFF. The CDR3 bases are TGTGCCAGCAGCTTAAGCGTGAACACTGAAGCTTTCTTT. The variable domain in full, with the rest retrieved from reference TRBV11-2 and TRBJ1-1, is EAGVAQSPRYKIIEKRQSVAFWCNPISGHATLYWYQQILGQGPKLLIQFQNNGVVDDSQLPKDRFSAERLKGVDSTLKIQPAKLEDSAVYLCASSLSVNTEAFFGQGTRLTVV.

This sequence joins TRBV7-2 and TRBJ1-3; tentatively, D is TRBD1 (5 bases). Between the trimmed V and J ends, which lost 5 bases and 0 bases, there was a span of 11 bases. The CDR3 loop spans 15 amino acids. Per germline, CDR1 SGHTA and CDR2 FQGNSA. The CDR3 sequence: CASSKWGNSGNTIYF. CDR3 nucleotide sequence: TGTGCCAGCAGCAAGTGGGGCAACTCTGGAAACACCATATATTTT.

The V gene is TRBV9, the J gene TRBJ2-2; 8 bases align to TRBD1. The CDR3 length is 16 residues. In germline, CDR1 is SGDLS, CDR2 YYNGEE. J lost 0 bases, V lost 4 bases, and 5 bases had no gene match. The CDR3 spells CASSPRTGSNTGELFF. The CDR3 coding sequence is TGTGCCAGCAGCCCGCGGACAGGGTCGAACACCGGGGAGCTGTTTTTT.

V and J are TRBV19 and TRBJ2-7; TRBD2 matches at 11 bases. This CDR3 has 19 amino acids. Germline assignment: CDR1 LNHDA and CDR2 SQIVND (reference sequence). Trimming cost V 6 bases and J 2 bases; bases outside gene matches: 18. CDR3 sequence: CASRKFGTSGRAGAYEQYF. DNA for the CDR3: TGTGCCAGTAGGAAATTCGGGACTAGCGGACGAGCGGGGGCCTACGAGCAGTACTTC.

The CDR3 loop reads CAYGQHTQLNTEAFF. The CDR3 DNA sequence: TGTGCCTATGGACAGCACACTCAATTGAACACTGAAGCTTTCTTT. The rearrangement uses TRBV30 and TRBJ1-1; possibly TRBD1 for D (6 bases). This CDR3 is 15 amino acids long. The germline V gene has CDR1 GTSNPN and CDR2 SVGIG (reference sequence). The V end was cut by 7 bases, the J end by 0 bases, with 18 bases between.

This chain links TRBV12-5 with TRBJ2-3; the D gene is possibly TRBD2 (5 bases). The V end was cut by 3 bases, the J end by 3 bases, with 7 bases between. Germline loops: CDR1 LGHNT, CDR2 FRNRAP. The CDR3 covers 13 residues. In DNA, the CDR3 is TGTGCTAGTGGTTTTTCGGGGACAGATACGCAGTATTTT. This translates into CASGFSGTDTQYF.